This TCR beta chain was sequenced in a study of read filtering for tumor transcriptome and immune sequencing. The CDR3 covers 12 residues. CDR1 and CDR2 from the germline V gene are SQVTM and ANQGSEA. V trimming: 4 bases; J trimming: 9 bases; junction bases outside the gene matches: 6. This clonotype was counted a few times. Molecular barcoded adaptors covering alpha/delta and beta/gamma chains were used on approximately 400 ng RNA. TCRdb reanalysed the reads using MiXCR and keeps one entry per CDR3 protein. The table has about 90,000 distinct CDR3 sequences, around 12% seen once; the top ten hold under 15%.

The chain is built from TRBV29-1 and TRBJ2-1; 7 positions agree with TRBD2. This clonotype was obtained from a donor at least 40 years old with multiple myeloma. Material: a population of CD138-negative cells sorted from bone marrow. CDR3 coding DNA: TGCAGCGTTGGACGGGAGGATCGTGAGCAGTTCTTC. Protein: CSVGREDREQFF.